The clone carrying this TCR beta chain was seen more than once but under ten times. The sample originates from a study of T cells in Graves' hyperthyroidism and ophthalmopathy. Researchers amplified the TCR beta CDR3 regions from RNA transcripts. Researchers ran a first-round RT-PCR on the TCR CDR3 using the HTBI primer set. TCRdb fed the multiplex PCR reads into MiXCR, producing one record per CDR3 protein. The repertoire has a few hundred thousand distinct CDR3 sequences, just under 15% of them found once; the top ten carry around a third. V lost 5 bases to trimming and J lost 4 bases, with 15 bases between them. Per the germline V gene, CDR1 is MNHEY and CDR2 is SVGEGT. The CDR3 is 15 residues long. Diagnosis relied on clinical symptoms, serum thyroxine and TRAb, thyroid ultrasound and orbital computed tomography.

Input material: blood. This TCR derives from a young woman with Graves' hyperthyroidism. V is TRBV6-2 or TRBV6-3 and J is TRBJ1-3, with D unclear. The CDR3 is CASSAFGTAGNTIYF. The CDR3 DNA is TGTGCCAGCAGTGCGTTCGGAACCGCGGGAAACACCATATATTTT.